Sequencing of this TCR beta chain was carried out in a study of shared clonotypes between healthy human individuals (dated by TCRdb to 2020 to 2022). About the investigation overall: A few men and two women, aged 18 to 49 years, made up the cohort. For each donor, three plates each were used for CD4 naive and CD4 memory, two plates were used for CD8 naive, and one plate was used for CD8 memory. The study deeply sequenced blood TCR repertoires of five healthy adults to estimate repertoire size and the extent of clonotype sharing between individuals. To increase sequencing depth and limit assay-specific biases, different laboratories used diverse techniques to prepare libraries and sequence TCR repertoires. Each donor's leukapheresis produced roughly between about 0.9 and 9.5 billion PBMCs.

Healthy HIV-negative adults with no recently reported acute infections or vaccinations were included as donors. All donors were Caucasian adults living in Nashville, Tennessee, USA. CD4+ T cells were enriched by magnetic negative selection; naive cells were then positively selected on CD45RA, and the negative fraction formed the memory subset. After blood collection by leukapheresis, PBMCs were isolated using Ficoll-Histopaque density gradient centrifugation and then cryopreserved in the vapor phase of liquid nitrogen. Purity and quantity of every magnetically sorted T cell population were checked by analytical flow cytometry. Genomic DNA was isolated from each sorted fraction and quantified by UV absorbance on a Nanodrop 2000c. Details on this clone: Its specific antigen is unknown. It has no much larger one-base neighbor in the sample; base qualities were not kept.

Findings and caveats that apply to the study as a whole: Even with the large sequencing depth, rarefaction of the sorted-subset datasets indicated that sequencing was incomplete. Pairwise subsampling led to the expectation that sequencing depth would affect the degree of clonotype sharing among donors. Naive subsets generally had larger estimated clonotype richness than memory subsets. Because the study included a small number of donors, the genetic and exposure-history diversity represented was limited. About 5% of naive CD4, 3.5% of naive CD8, roughly 2.4% of memory CD4, and 0.35% to 0.5% of memory CD8 clonotypes were shared across a few donors. Only blood was sampled, and tissue TCR repertoires likely differ from those in blood. Compared with non-shared clonotypes, the clonotypes found in all four sorted-subset donors had higher generation probabilities.

Per the germline V gene, SGHRS is the CDR1 and YFSETQ is the CDR2. At the junction V is shortened by 5 bases and J by 6 bases; bases outside the gene matches: 3. Its CDR3 holds 13 amino acids, cysteine through phenylalanine. The entry retains the CDR3 DNA only, 39 bases that are in frame from base 1. Using the deep immunoSEQ assay, TCR CDR3 regions were amplified from genomic DNA by multiplex PCR. Extracted genomic DNA from each cell subset was spread evenly across all wells of several immunoSEQ 96-well plates, with each plate serving as a replicate. For sorted subsets, roughly 200 ng of genomic DNA, equivalent to 25,000 to 35,000 T cell genomes, went into each replicate PCR. The purified libraries were quantified using a Qubit 3.0 fluorometer, sized with a Bioanalyzer 2100, and then quantified again using the KAPA Library Quantification kit. Each immunoSEQ 96-well plate was sequenced on its own single-read 150-cycle Illumina NextSeq 550 flow cell. Under the source paper's analysis protocol: Because the immunoSEQ output included only junctional sequences and no quality scores, the filtering could not be the same as the filtering used for full-length reads. To assign V/J genes and CDR3, sequences were annotated using PyIR, a Python wrapper for IgBLAST v1.9, with IMGT germline references. Reads were removed for weak V/J assignments (E-value above 1e-6), missing CDR3, stop codons, out-of-frame junctions, or ambiguous translated residues. V3J clonotypes were defined by identical inferred V gene, J gene, and CDR3 amino acid sequence. The percentage overlap between two repertoires was calculated by dividing the number of shared unique clonotypes by the size of the smaller repertoire. Three approaches were used to assess repertoire richness: RTK rarefaction, the Chao1 estimator, and Recon v2.1 estimates of unobserved clonotypes. Generation probabilities were computed with OLGA for all TCRbeta clonotypes obtained by the gDNA method from four donors. TCRdb took this table from immuneACCESS and kept in-frame rearrangements with V and J called. Such tables lack part of the clones; where checked against another copy, unresolved V genes explain under half of the gap, and the rest is unexplained. V, J and clone size are those of that table, while D and trimming were read from the DNA. This sample has 980,000 or so clones in its table, and about 80% of those were observed once. Approximately 1.5% of the sample lies in the top ten.

Sequencing was performed on memory CD4+ T cells sorted from blood. The cell subset or site label for this specimen denotes: CD45RA-negative fraction. The receptor was isolated from a man aged 18-30 years in good health. The chain was built from TRBV5-1 and TRBJ2-3; 10 bases in between match TRBD2. The DNA sequence reads TGCGCCAGCAGACGGACTAGCGGCGATACGCAGTATTTT. Its translation is CASRRTSGDTQYF. When the CDR3 is completed using the reference TRBV5-1 and TRBJ2-3 genes on either side, the full variable domain is KAGVTQTPRYLIKTRGQQVTLSCSPISGHRSVSWYQQTPGQGLQFLFEYFSETQRNKGNFPGRFSGRQFSNSRSEMNVSTLELGDSALYLCASRRTSGDTQYFGPGTRLTVL.